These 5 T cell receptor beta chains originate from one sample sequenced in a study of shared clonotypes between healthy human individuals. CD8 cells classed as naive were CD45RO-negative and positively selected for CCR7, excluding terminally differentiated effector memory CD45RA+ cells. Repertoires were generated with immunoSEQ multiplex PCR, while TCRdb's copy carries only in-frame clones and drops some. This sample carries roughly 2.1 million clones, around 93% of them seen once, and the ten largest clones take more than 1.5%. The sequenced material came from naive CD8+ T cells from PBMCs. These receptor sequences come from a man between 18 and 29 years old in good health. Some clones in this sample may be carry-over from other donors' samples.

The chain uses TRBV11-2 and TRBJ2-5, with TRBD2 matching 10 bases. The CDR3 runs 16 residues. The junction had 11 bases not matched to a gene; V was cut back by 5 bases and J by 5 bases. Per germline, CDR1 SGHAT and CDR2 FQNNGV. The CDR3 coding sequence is TGTGCCAGCAGCCCCTATAGGACTAGCGGATGGGAGACCCAGTACTTC. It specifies CASSPYRTSGWETQYF.

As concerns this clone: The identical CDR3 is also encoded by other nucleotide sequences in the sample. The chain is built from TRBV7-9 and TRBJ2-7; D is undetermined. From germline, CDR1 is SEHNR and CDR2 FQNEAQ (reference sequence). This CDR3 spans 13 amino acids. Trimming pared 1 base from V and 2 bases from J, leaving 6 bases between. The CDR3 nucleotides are TGTGCCAGCAGCTTAGTAGGTACCTACGAGCAGTACTTC. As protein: CASSLVGTYEQYF.

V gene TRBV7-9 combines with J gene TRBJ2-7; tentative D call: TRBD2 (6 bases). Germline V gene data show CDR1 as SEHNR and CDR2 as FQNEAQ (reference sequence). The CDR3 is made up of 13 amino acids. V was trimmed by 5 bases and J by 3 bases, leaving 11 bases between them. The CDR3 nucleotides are TGTGCCAGCAGCCGGGACTCAGACTACGAGCAGTACTTC. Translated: CASSRDSDYEQYF.

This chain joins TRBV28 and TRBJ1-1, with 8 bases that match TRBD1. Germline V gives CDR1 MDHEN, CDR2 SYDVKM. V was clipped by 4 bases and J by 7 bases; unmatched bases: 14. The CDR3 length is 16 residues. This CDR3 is CASSWGQGAPGIEAFF. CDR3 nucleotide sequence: TGTGCCAGCAGTTGGGGGCAGGGGGCGCCAGGGATTGAAGCTTTCTTT.

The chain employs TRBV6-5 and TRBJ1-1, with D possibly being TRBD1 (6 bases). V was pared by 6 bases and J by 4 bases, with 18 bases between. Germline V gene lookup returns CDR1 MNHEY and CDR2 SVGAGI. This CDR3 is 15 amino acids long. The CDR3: CASSSISTGFTEAFF. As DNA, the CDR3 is TGTGCCAGCAGCTCCATCTCGACAGGTTTCACTGAAGCTTTCTTT.